This TCR beta chain emerged from a study of blood T cell repertoires in COVID-19 (dated by TCRdb to about 2020). For context, the study as a whole: Samples covering the acute and convalescent phases of COVID-19 were provided by collaborators in the United States, Italy and Spain. The material from the prospective study consisted of cDNA or gDNA derived from T cells, B-cell-depleted T cells, or PBMCs. Deeply sampled blood TCRbeta repertoires from subjects exposed to, actively infected with, or recovered from COVID-19 were included in the dataset. The repertoires were released in a freely available public database meant as a resource for research on the immune response to SARS-CoV-2. Samples were obtained from the ongoing ImmuneRACE study (first 160 participants) and from about 1,300 subjects provided by 6 global collaborators. Sample metadata almost always included a de-identified subject ID, COVID-19 status, age in years and sex. Where available, HLA class I and class II types were obtained from metadata supplied by the sample provider rather than from assay-based typing. Overall study results and their limits: The amount of clinical and demographic metadata varied by source and participant and was provided uncurated.

TCRbeta CDR3 regions were amplified from genomic DNA using the immunoSEQ Assay, a bias-controlled multiplex PCR. The published analysis was carried out like this. Within the assay, amplification of reference gene primers was used to estimate how many nucleated cells each sample contained. To quantify the absolute abundance of each unique TCRbeta CDR3 rearrangement, sequence reads were collapsed and filtered. Productive Simpson clonality was computed per sample as the square root of Simpson's diversity index over productive rearrangements. TCRdb carries this immuneACCESS record with in-frame sequences only. Its versions omit some clonotypes, under half of them owing to an unresolved V gene in the studies checked, with the rest unexplained. That table gives V, J and clone size, and the DNA gave D and trimming. Recorded for this sample are 150,000 to 200,000 clones; approximately 75% of them occurred a single time. Roughly 11% of the sample rests with the top ten.

V sheds 4 bases and J sheds 4 bases, leaving 14 bases between their ends. CDR1 SNHLY and CDR2 FYNNEI are derived from the germline V gene. Including the terminal cysteine and phenylalanine, the CDR3 comprises 16 residues. Just CDR3 DNA is preserved here, 48 bases in frame from base 1. To note about this clone: Its antigen is still unknown. The sample holds no much larger clone one base away, and base qualities are not on file.

Each collaborating institution followed its own protocols to collect whole blood in K2EDTA tubes. Collaborator samples were shipped for TCRbeta analysis as frozen whole blood, isolated PBMCs, or DNA extracted from either sample type. Sequencing was performed on peripheral blood. The receptor was derived from a human donor in a cohort sampled during active COVID-19. The rearrangement joined TRBV2 to TRBJ2-6; TRBD2 is a possible D gene, resting on 6 matching bases. The CDR3 here reads CASSGGRTPGANVLTF. Here is the DNA: TGTGCCAGCAGTGGGGGGAGGACCCCCGGGGCCAACGTCCTGACTTTC. The reference TRBV2 and TRBJ2-6 proteins fill in what lies around the CDR3, so the full variable domain reads EPEVTQTPSHQVTQMGQEVILRCVPISNHLYFYWYRQILGQKVEFLVSFYNNEISEKSEIFDDQFSVERPDGSNFTLKIRSTKLEDSAMYFCASSGGRTPGANVLTFGAGSRLTVL.